This T cell receptor beta chain originates from a study of T cells in Graves' hyperthyroidism and ophthalmopathy. The wider study: At the time of initial diagnosis and before any treatment, peripheral blood was collected. Whole-study findings and limits: Most thyroid clonotypes expanded above 0.001 were also detected in blood. Progression to ophthalmopathy was predicted a median of roughly 6.8 months early.

The length of the CDR3 is 14 residues. V lost 6 bases and J 6 bases, leaving 18 bases between the germline ends. The germline V gene encodes CDR1 MDHEN and CDR2 SYDVKM. RNA transcripts served as the template for amplifying TCR beta CDR3 regions. First-round RT-PCR of the TCR CDR3 relied on the HTBI primer set. TCRdb ran MiXCR on the multiplex PCR reads and lists one entry per CDR3 protein. This sample has 700,000 to 950,000 distinct CDR3 sequences, with around 40% found just once. This clonotype has only a few counts. Its antigen is not identified. The sequence was collected from a woman aged 40 to 50 with Graves' hyperthyroidism. The rearrangement joins TRBV28 to TRBJ2-7; no firm D call. Material: blood. DNA of the CDR3: TGTGCCAGCAGCGTTCCAGGAAATCTGTTCGAGCAGTACTTC. Protein: CASSVPGNLFEQYF.